The 31 T cell receptor beta chains in this list originate from one sample, sequenced in a study of siplizumab effects on memory and regulatory T cells. Some clones are missing from TCRdb's copy, which holds only in-frame ones; the method was immunoSEQ multiplex PCR. The repertoire holds about 40,000 clones, with 80% to 90% as singletons. The sequencing sample was made of naive CD4+ T cells sorted from blood. These receptors were obtained from a human donor in good health.

This CDR3 is CSVAQGRDSTDTQYF. Written as DNA, the CDR3 is TGCAGCGTTGCCCAGGGGAGAGATAGCACAGATACGCAGTATTTT. The chain links TRBV29-1 to TRBJ2-3; the D gene is possibly TRBD1 (6 bases). This CDR3 is 15 amino acids long. CDR1 and CDR2 from the germline V gene are SQVTM and ANQGSEA. The V end lost 4 bases, the J end lost 0 bases, and 14 bases lay between the germline ends.

This CDR3 reads CASSIAANYGYTF. The CDR3 region has the DNA TGTGCCAGTAGTATAGCAGCCAACTATGGCTACACCTTC. The V and J genes are TRBV19 and TRBJ1-2; D gene unclear. This CDR3 contains 13 residues. Looked up from germline, CDR1 is LNHDA and CDR2 is SQIVND (reference sequence). Trimming cost V 1 base and J 2 bases, with 5 bases left between them.

V gene TRBV19 combines with J gene TRBJ2-1, with D possibly TRBD2 on 5 matching bases. Trimming removed 7 bases at V and 4 bases at J, with 14 bases between. The CDR3 spans 14 residues. Germline CDR1 LNHDA, CDR2 SQIVND (reference sequence). The CDR3 DNA reads TGTGCCAGTAAACACTGGACTGATTACAATGAGCAGTTCTTC. This gives the protein CASKHWTDYNEQFF.

The rearrangement uses TRBV18 and TRBJ1-1; D remains ambiguous. V lost 0 bases to trimming and J lost 8 bases, with 7 bases between them. The CDR3 consists of 12 residues. Germline assignment: CDR1 KGHSH and CDR2 LQKENI. Here the CDR3 reads CASSPPGREAFF. CDR3 DNA: TGTGCCAGCTCACCACCGGGCAGAGAAGCTTTCTTT. Full variable domain (outside the CDR3, taken from reference TRBV18 and TRBJ1-1): NAGVMQNPRHLVRRRGQEARLRCSPMKGHSHVYWYRQLPEEGLKFMVYLQKENIIDESGMPKERFSAEFPKEGPSILRIQQVVRGDSAAYFCASSPPGREAFFGQGTRLTVV.

This clone was found a few times. This chain joins TRBV27 and TRBJ2-7; 7 nucleotides match TRBD2. The germline V gene encodes CDR1 MNHEY and CDR2 SMNVEV (reference sequence). CDR3 size: 13 residues. The V segment lost 6 bases and the J segment 3 bases; nucleotides outside the gene matches: 5. The CDR3 bases are TGTGCCAGCAGCCCCGCGGGAGTCTACGAGCAGTACTTC. This sequence encodes CASSPAGVYEQYF.

This clone was observed a handful of times. This rearrangement joins TRBV14 to TRBJ1-1; D is possibly TRBD1 (5 bases). CDR1 is SGHDN and CDR2 is FVKESK in the germline V gene. The length of the CDR3 is 11 residues. V shed 5 bases and J shed 7 bases, with 8 bases lying between them. CDR3: CASSKGSEAFF. CDR3 sequence (DNA): TGTGCCAGCAGCAAGGGGAGTGAAGCTTTCTTT.

The J gene is TRBJ2-3, the V gene TRBV6-1; D is possibly TRBD2 (6 bases). Germline V gene lookup returns CDR1 MNHNS and CDR2 SASEGT. The CDR3 consists of 14 residues. Trimming shortened V by 4 bases and J by 3 bases, and 11 bases separated the two germline ends. This CDR3 reads CASSVTGGTDTQYF. For the CDR3, the DNA is TGTGCCAGCAGTGTAACCGGGGGTACAGATACGCAGTATTTT.

The rearrangement joins TRBV7-8 to TRBJ1-2; D is uncertain. V lost 4 bases, J lost 0 bases, and 9 bases lay in between. This CDR3 is built from 14 residues. Germline assignment: CDR1 SGHVS and CDR2 FQNEAQ. The DNA of the CDR3 is TGTGCCAGCAGCTCCGTCTACGCTAACTATGGCTACACCTTC. Translation: CASSSVYANYGYTF.

The chain uses TRBV6-5 and TRBJ1-1, with D uncertain. The CDR3 is made up of 15 amino acids. Germline CDR1 MNHEY, CDR2 SVGAGI. V dropped 2 bases and J dropped 1 base, with 11 bases sitting between them. The CDR3 DNA is TGTGCCAGCAGTTACGCTAGGACGGCGAACACTGAAGCTTTCTTT. Translated: CASSYARTANTEAFF.

The CDR3 spells CASSQTGGNTEAFF. The CDR3 DNA sequence: TGTGCCAGCAGTCAGACAGGAGGAAACACTGAAGCTTTCTTT. The chain recombines TRBV7-9 with TRBJ1-1, with D possibly TRBD1 on 6 matching bases. Trimming pared 6 bases from V and 2 bases from J, leaving 13 bases between. The CDR3 extends over 14 amino acids. Per germline, CDR1 SEHNR and CDR2 FQNEAQ (reference sequence).

This clone was recorded a few times. The V call is TRBV5-1, the J call TRBJ1-1; D is unresolved. Germline V gene sequence: CDR1 SGHRS, CDR2 YFSETQ. The CDR3 length is 13 residues. The V end was cut by 4 bases, the J end by 0 bases, with 7 bases between. In DNA form, the CDR3 reads TGCGCCAGCAGCAGGGATATGAACACTGAAGCTTTCTTT. Amino acids: CASSRDMNTEAFF.

CDR3 sequence reads: CASSPGTGRHTQYF. CDR3 in DNA: TGTGCCAGCAGCCCTGGGACAGGGAGACATACGCAGTATTTT. This sequence joins TRBV7-2 and TRBJ2-3, with 9 nucleotides matching TRBD1. Germline V CDR1 and CDR2: SGHTA, FQGNSA. The length of the CDR3 is 14 residues. The V and J ends lost 5 bases and 7 bases, in that order; junction bases with no gene match: 7.

V gene TRBV7-9 combines with J gene TRBJ1-2; a possible D gene is TRBD1 (6 bases). Looked up from germline, CDR1 is SEHNR and CDR2 is FQNEAQ (reference sequence). V lost 0 bases and J 4 bases, leaving 12 bases between the germline ends. The CDR3 runs 15 residues. The CDR3 is CASSLARQGTYGYTF. The CDR3 coding sequence is TGTGCCAGCAGCTTAGCGAGGCAGGGGACCTATGGCTACACCTTC.

This chain joins TRBV29-1 and TRBJ2-2; D unresolved. CDR1 and CDR2 (germline): SQVTM, ANQGSEA. Trimming removed 3 bases at V and 3 bases at J, with 8 bases between. The CDR3 has 13 amino acids. CDR3 protein: CSVDLTDTGELFF. As DNA, the CDR3 is TGCAGCGTTGATCTTACGGACACCGGGGAGCTGTTTTTT.

The V call is TRBV15, the J call TRBJ1-1; D is unclear. The germline V gene has CDR1 LNHNV and CDR2 YYDKDF (reference sequence). This CDR3 has 15 amino acids. Trimming took off 1 base at V and 1 base at J, with 10 bases between the two ends. As DNA, the CDR3 is TGTGCCACCAGCAGAGCACCCAGGCAGAACACTGAAGCTTTCTTT. Its translation is CATSRAPRQNTEAFF.

Comments on this clone: Other nucleotide sequences in the sample specify the same CDR3. The chain carries TRBV6-6 and TRBJ1-1, with unresolved D. The CDR3 extends over 13 amino acids. CDR1 MNHNY and CDR2 SVGAGI come from the germline V gene (reference sequence). V lost 3 bases to trimming and J lost 1 base, with 6 bases between them. The CDR3 is CASSYGGNTEAFF. The CDR3 nucleotides read TGTGCCAGCAGTTATGGAGGGAACACTGAAGCTTTCTTT.

The chain combines TRBV7-2 with TRBJ2-7, with 8 bases lining up with TRBD2. The germline V gene encodes CDR1 SGHTA and CDR2 FQGNSA. Trimming at V came to 1 base and at J to 7 bases, leaving 6 bases not matched to a gene. CDR3 length equals 14 residues. CDR3 amino acids: CASSLGSGVREQYF. The CDR3 region has the DNA TGTGCCAGCAGCTTAGGTAGCGGGGTCAGGGAGCAGTACTTC.

The chain links TRBV28 to TRBJ2-7; tentatively, D is TRBD1 (6 bases). V dropped 6 bases and J dropped 6 bases, with 18 bases sitting between them. There are 14 residues in the CDR3. CDR1 and CDR2 (germline): MDHEN, SYDVKM. CDR3 loop: CASRPTDRKGEQYF. DNA for the CDR3: TGTGCCAGCAGACCTACTGACAGGAAGGGCGAGCAGTACTTC.

The chain carries TRBV11-1 and TRBJ1-2; 9 bases agree with TRBD1. V shed 5 bases and J 4 bases; nucleotides not matched to a gene: 5. Germline V gives CDR1 SGHAT, CDR2 FQDESV (reference sequence). The CDR3 length is 14 residues. The CDR3 nucleotides are TGTGCCAGCAGCCCGGACAGGGGAGGCTATGGCTACACCTTC. Protein: CASSPDRGGYGYTF.

The chain recombines TRBV7-9 with TRBJ2-4; maybe TRBD1 (5 bases). The length of the CDR3 is 13 residues. CDR1 SEHNR and CDR2 FQNEAQ come from the germline V gene (reference sequence). Trimming stripped 3 bases from V and 9 bases from J, with 12 bases between. CDR3 DNA sequence: TGTGCCAGCAGCTTCTCGGAAGGGGTCATTCAGTACTTC. Translated: CASSFSEGVIQYF.

V is TRBV7-9 and J is TRBJ1-2; the D is unclear. Germline CDR1 SEHNR, CDR2 FQNEAQ (reference sequence). The CDR3 totals 11 residues. V lost 11 bases and J lost 2, with 9 bases in between. The CDR3 region has the DNA TGTGCCGGCGGGGAGAACTATGGCTACACCTTC. Its protein is CAGGENYGYTF.

V and J are TRBV5-1 and TRBJ1-5, with D perhaps TRBD1 (6 bases). V lost 4 bases and J lost 1, with 12 bases in between. Germline V lookup: CDR1 SGHRS, CDR2 YFSETQ. CDR3 length equals 15 residues. CDR3 amino acids: CASSPRGGSNQPQHF. The CDR3 DNA sequence: TGCGCCAGCAGCCCCCGGGGGGGCAGCAATCAGCCCCAGCATTTT.

The rearrangement uses TRBV6-4 and TRBJ1-2, with D perhaps matching TRBD1 (5 bases). This CDR3 has 14 amino acids. CDR1 and CDR2 from the germline V gene are MRHNA and SNTAGT. V was pared by 0 bases and J by 8 bases, with 13 bases between. The CDR3 DNA reads as TGTGCCAGCAGTGACTCAGGGAGGGGAGGCGGCTACACCTTC. Translation gives CASSDSGRGGGYTF.

V usage is TRBV15 and J usage is TRBJ1-1; 7 bases align to TRBD1. Germline CDR1 is LNHNV and CDR2 is YYDKDF (reference sequence). V shed 5 bases and J 0 bases; nucleotides not matched to a gene: 9. The CDR3 consists of 16 residues. The CDR3 DNA reads TGTGCCACCAGCTTTGGACAGGTCACTCTGAACACTGAAGCTTTCTTT. Translating gives CATSFGQVTLNTEAFF.

The CDR3 loop is CASNTQGAGYEQYF. The CDR3 bases are TGTGCCAGCAATACACAGGGGGCGGGATACGAGCAGTACTTC. This chain uses TRBV6-6 with TRBJ2-5; 9 nucleotides agree with TRBD1. The DNA matches TRBJ2-7 better at its end, which makes the J call doubtful. Germline V gene sequence: CDR1 MNHNY, CDR2 SVGAGI (reference sequence). This CDR3 spans 14 amino acids.

The J gene is TRBJ2-5, the V gene TRBV5-1; TRBD2 matches 16 bases. Trimming took 4 bases from V and 2 from J; bases not matched to a gene: 2. There are 16 residues in the CDR3. Germline assignment: CDR1 SGHRS and CDR2 YFSETQ. The CDR3 is CASSQGLAGGQETQYF. In nucleotides, the CDR3 is TGCGCCAGCAGCCAGGGACTAGCGGGGGGGCAAGAGACCCAGTACTTC.

This sequence joins TRBV27 and TRBJ2-5; D is uncertain. Trimming removed 8 bases at V and 7 bases at J, with 17 bases between. CDR3 size: 13 residues. CDR1 and CDR2 from the germline V gene are MNHEY and SMNVEV (reference sequence). This chain's CDR3 is CASAPISSWTQYF. The CDR3 region has the DNA TGTGCCAGCGCCCCCATCAGCTCGTGGACCCAGTACTTC.

This chain joins TRBV6-1 and TRBJ1-1, with D possibly TRBD1 on 6 matching bases. Germline CDR1 reads MNHNS; CDR2 reads SASEGT. This CDR3 has 11 amino acids. V was cut by 6 bases and J by 11 bases, with 13 bases left in between. The CDR3 DNA reads TGTGCCAGCAGCCACAGGGAGCGGGCTTTCTTT. Translating gives CASSHRERAFF.

The CDR3: CASSFWGAHEQYF. In nucleotides, the CDR3 is TGTGCCAGCAGCTTTTGGGGGGCTCACGAGCAGTACTTC. The chain uses TRBV5-4 and TRBJ2-7, with D perhaps being TRBD1 or TRBD2 (6 bases each). This CDR3 comprises 13 residues. Germline CDR1 SGHNT, CDR2 YYREEE (reference sequence). V was cut by 2 bases and J by 5 bases, with 11 bases left in between.

The rearrangement links TRBV19 to TRBJ2-1, with TRBD1 identical over 9 bases. J was trimmed by 10 bases and V by 5 bases; bases with no gene match: 12. This CDR3 region has 15 residues. Germline V gives CDR1 LNHDA, CDR2 SQIVND (reference sequence). CDR3 residues: CASSPEGTGRDEQFF. In nucleotides, the CDR3 is TGTGCCAGTAGTCCCGAGGGGACAGGGAGAGACGAGCAGTTCTTC.

The chain employs TRBV10-2 and TRBJ1-2, with D perhaps TRBD1 (6 bases). The length of the CDR3 is 15 residues. Germline V gene sequence: CDR1 WSHSY, CDR2 SAAADI. Trimming took off 7 bases at V and 3 bases at J, with 18 bases between the two ends. The CDR3 spells CASTQQGGLDYGYTF. CDR3 coding DNA: TGCGCCAGCACCCAGCAAGGGGGACTAGACTATGGCTACACCTTC.